The T cell receptor beta chain described here comes from a study of blood T cell repertoires in COVID-19. All enrollees were roughly 18 to 89 years old and from some 24 US areas. Participants reported their clinical history, and cohort assignment relied on those reports. The CDR3 runs to 15 residues. J lost 3 bases, V lost 3 bases, and 7 bases had no gene match. Germline CDR1 SEHNR, CDR2 FQNEAQ (reference sequence). The data were produced by immunoSEQ multiplex PCR, yet TCRdb's version contains in-frame clones alone and is incomplete. The sample has around 420,000 clones, roughly 90% seen once. This chain joins TRBV7-9 and TRBJ1-2, with 7 nucleotides matching TRBD1. The material sequenced was PBMCs or T cells enriched from blood (not recorded which). This TCR derives from a woman aged 40 to 50 with acute COVID-19. DNA of the CDR3: TGTGCCAGCAGCTTCTCAACGACAGGGTACTATGGCTACACCTTC. Amino acids: CASSFSTTGYYGYTF.